This TCR beta chain was sequenced during a study of blood T cell repertoires in COVID-19. Germline V gene lookup returns CDR1 KGHSH and CDR2 LQKENI. The CDR3 runs 15 residues. V shed 3 bases and J 1 base; nucleotides not matched to a gene: 6. Sequencing was performed with immunoSEQ multiplex PCR; in TCRdb, only in-frame clones are kept and a portion is missing. The sample holds 230,000 or so clones, roughly 80% seen once. The sample comprised peripheral blood. This receptor was taken from a young man with active or convalescent COVID-19. This sequence joins TRBV18 and TRBJ2-7; 7 bases agree with TRBD2. In DNA, the CDR3 is TGTGCCAGCTCACCTTCCAACGGGGGGTCCTACGAGCAGTACTTC. Its protein is CASSPSNGGSYEQYF. Supplemented by reference TRBV18 and TRBJ2-7, the full variable domain reads NAGVMQNPRHLVRRRGQEARLRCSPMKGHSHVYWYRQLPEEGLKFMVYLQKENIIDESGMPKERFSAEFPKEGPSILRIQQVVRGDSAAYFCASSPSNGGSYEQYFGPGTRLTVT.